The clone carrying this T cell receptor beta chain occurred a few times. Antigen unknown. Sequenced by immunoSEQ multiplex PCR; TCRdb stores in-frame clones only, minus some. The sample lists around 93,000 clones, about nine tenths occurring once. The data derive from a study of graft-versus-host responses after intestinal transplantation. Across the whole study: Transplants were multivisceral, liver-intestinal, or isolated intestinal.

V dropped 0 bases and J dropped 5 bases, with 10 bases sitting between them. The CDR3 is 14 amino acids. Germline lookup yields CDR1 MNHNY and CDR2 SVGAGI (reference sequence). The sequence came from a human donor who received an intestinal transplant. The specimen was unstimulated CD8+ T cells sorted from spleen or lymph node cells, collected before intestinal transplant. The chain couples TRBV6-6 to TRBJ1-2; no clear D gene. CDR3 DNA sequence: TGTGCCAGCAGTTACTCGAGCGGTGTTTATGGCTACACCTTC. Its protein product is CASSYSSGVYGYTF.